Shown below are 7 T cell receptor beta chains from a single sample sequenced in a study of blood T cell repertoires in COVID-19. The table came from immunoSEQ multiplex PCR; TCRdb's copy has only in-frame clones and leaves some out. The sample contains more than 45,000 clones, around 89% of which appear only once. Sequences were obtained from peripheral blood. The receptors were sampled from a man in his sixties with acute or convalescent COVID-19.

The rearrangement joins TRBV30 to TRBJ2-6, with 7 bases matching TRBD1. V shed 4 bases and J 0 bases; nucleotides not matched to a gene: 9. The CDR3 is made up of 17 amino acids. Germline lookup yields CDR1 GTSNPN and CDR2 SVGIG (reference sequence). CDR3 residues: CAWIRGQPFSGANVLTF. CDR3 nucleotides: TGTGCCTGGATCAGGGGACAGCCCTTCTCTGGGGCCAACGTCCTGACTTTC.

J is TRBJ1-6 and V is TRBV30, with 10 bases identical to TRBD1. The CDR3 totals 15 residues. V was pared by 0 bases and J by 8 bases, with 4 bases of the junction left unmatched. Germline V lookup: CDR1 GTSNPN, CDR2 SVGIG (reference sequence). As DNA, the CDR3 is TGTGCCTGGAGTGTCGGAGGGACAGGGGATTCACCCCTCCACTTT. It encodes CAWSVGGTGDSPLHF.

The V gene is TRBV10-3, the J gene TRBJ2-1, with TRBD2 matching over 8 bases. CDR1 is ENHRY, CDR2 SYGVKD, per germline. The V and J ends lost 0 bases and 1 base, in that order; junction bases with no gene match: 5. The CDR3 consists of 17 residues. CDR3: CAISESAASGSYNEQFF. CDR3 coding DNA: TGTGCCATCAGTGAGTCGGCGGCTAGCGGGTCCTACAATGAGCAGTTCTTC.

The V call is TRBV2, the J call TRBJ1-4; D unclear. This CDR3 is 12 amino acids long. Trimming removed 7 bases from V and 7 bases from J, with 10 bases in between. Germline assignment: CDR1 SNHLY and CDR2 FYNNEI. For the CDR3, the DNA is TGTGCCAGCATGCAGTTAACTGAAAAACTGTTTTTT. Translating it yields CASMQLTEKLFF.

The chain is built from TRBV5-6 and TRBJ2-3; TRBD1 matches 7 bases. V was pared by 3 bases and J by 2 bases, with 3 bases of the junction left unmatched. The CDR3 runs to 14 residues. Germline CDR1 and CDR2: SGHDT and YYEEEE. CDR3 sequence reads: CASSWTGFTDTQYF. CDR3 DNA: TGTGCCAGCAGCTGGACAGGTTTCACAGATACGCAGTATTTT.

The chain links TRBV9 to TRBJ1-5; no clear D gene. Germline lookup yields CDR1 SGDLS and CDR2 YYNGEE. The V and J ends lost 4 bases and 1 base respectively, with 6 bases between them. The CDR3 extends over 13 amino acids. The chain's CDR3 is CASSPGSNQPQHF. The CDR3 DNA follows: TGTGCCAGCAGCCCCGGGAGCAATCAGCCCCAGCATTTT.

V is TRBV5-1 and J is TRBJ1-6; 10 nucleotides align to TRBD1. This CDR3 has 16 amino acids. Trimming took 0 bases from V and 5 from J; bases not matched to a gene: 2. Looked up from germline, CDR1 is SGHRS and CDR2 is YFSETQ. DNA of the CDR3: TGCGCCAGCAGCTTGGAAGGGACAGGGGATAATTCACCCCTCCACTTT. It is translated as CASSLEGTGDNSPLHF.